Detailed here is one TCR beta chain. It lacks a known antigen. At one boundary the junction diverges from the germline segment, which might be a read error. This specimen comes from a study of control samples from healthy donors and cancer patients (dated by TCRdb to 2018 to 2020). Receptor libraries were prepared by the immunoSEQ multiplex PCR assay. Here the immuneACCESS table is served through TCRdb, limited to in-frame sequences with V and J called. Missing clones are a known gap in these copies; in checked studies unresolved V genes cover under half, and the rest lacks a known reason. The sample records around 55,000 clones, roughly 86% of which are singletons. Jointly, the top ten make up approximately 3.8% of the sample. The cysteine opens and the phenylalanine closes a CDR3 of 14 amino acids. The kept DNA is CDR3 alone, 42 bases in frame from the first base. CDR1 and CDR2, per the germline V gene, are MNHEY and SVGAGI.

Sequenced input: blood. The V gene is TRBV6-5 and the J gene is TRBJ2-7; 7 central bases correspond to TRBD1. The receptor's source is a middle-aged man in good health. The DNA is as follows: TGTGCCAGCAGGAAACACGATACAGGGGAATCTAGCCTCTTC. Its amino acids are CASRKHDTGESSLF.